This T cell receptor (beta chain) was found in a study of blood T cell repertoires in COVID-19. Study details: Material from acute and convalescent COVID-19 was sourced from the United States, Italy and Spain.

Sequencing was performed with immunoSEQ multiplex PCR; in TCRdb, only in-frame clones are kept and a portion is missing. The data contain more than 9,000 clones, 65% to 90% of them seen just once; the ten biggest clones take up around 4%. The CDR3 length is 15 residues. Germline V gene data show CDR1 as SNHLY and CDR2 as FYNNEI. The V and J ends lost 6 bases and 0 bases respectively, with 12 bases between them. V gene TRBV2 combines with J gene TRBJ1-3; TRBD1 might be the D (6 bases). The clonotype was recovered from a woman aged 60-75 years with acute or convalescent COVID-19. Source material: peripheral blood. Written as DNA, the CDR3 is TGTGCCAGCAGCGACGGACAGAACTCTGGAAACACCATATATTTT. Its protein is CASSDGQNSGNTIYF.